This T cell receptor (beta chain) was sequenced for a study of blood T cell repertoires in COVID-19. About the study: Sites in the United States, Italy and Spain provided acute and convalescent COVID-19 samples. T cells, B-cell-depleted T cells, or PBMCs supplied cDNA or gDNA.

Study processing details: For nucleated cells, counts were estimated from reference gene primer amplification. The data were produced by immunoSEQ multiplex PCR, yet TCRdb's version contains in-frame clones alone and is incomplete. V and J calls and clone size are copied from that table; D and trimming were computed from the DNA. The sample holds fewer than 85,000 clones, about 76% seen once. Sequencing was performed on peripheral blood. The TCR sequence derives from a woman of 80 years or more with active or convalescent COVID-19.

CDR3 in DNA: TGTGCCAGCAGCCGTACTAGCGGGGGTAGCACAGATACGCAGTATTTT. Its translation is CASSRTSGGSTDTQYF. This chain links TRBV3-1 (or the pseudogene TRBV3-2) with TRBJ2-3; 11 nucleotides align to TRBD2. Germline CDR1 reads LGHDT; CDR2 reads YNNKEL (reference sequence). This CDR3 spans 16 amino acids. V shed 4 bases, J shed 0 bases, and the junction held 3 bases outside the gene matches.